Following are 10 T cell receptor beta chains from one sample sequenced in a study of OX40 agonist ivuxolimab in advanced cancers. The table came from immunoSEQ multiplex PCR; TCRdb's copy has only in-frame clones and leaves some out. The sample shows about 73,000 clones, 85% to 90% of them seen only once. The source was CD4+ or CD8+ T cells sorted from blood, collected in a trial of the OX40 agonist ivuxolimab. Every receptor here comes from an adult with an advanced solid tumor such as melanoma, head and neck, liver or kidney cancer.

The CDR3 loop is CASSLEPGGDQPQHF. The CDR3 DNA reads as TGCGCCAGCAGCTTGGAGCCAGGGGGGGACCAGCCCCAGCATTTT. V and J are TRBV5-1 and TRBJ1-5; 7 nucleotides match TRBD1. V was pared by 0 bases and J by 7 bases, with 7 bases of the junction left unmatched. The germline V gene has CDR1 SGHRS and CDR2 YFSETQ. There are 15 residues in the CDR3. Using reference TRBV5-1 and TRBJ1-5 for the parts outside the CDR3, the full variable domain is KAGVTQTPRYLIKTRGQQVTLSCSPISGHRSVSWYQQTPGQGLQFLFEYFSETQRNKGNFPGRFSGRQFSNSRSEMNVSTLELGDSALYLCASSLEPGGDQPQHFGDGTRLSIL.

J is TRBJ2-7 and V is TRBV5-1; 10 nucleotides align to TRBD2. Germline CDR1 and CDR2: SGHRS and YFSETQ. The CDR3 spans 17 residues. With V trimmed by 0 bases and J by 3 bases, 9 bases remained unmatched. CDR3 protein: CASSLAFKASGSYEQYF. DNA of the CDR3: TGCGCCAGCAGCTTGGCCTTTAAGGCTAGCGGGAGCTACGAGCAGTACTTC.

The chain recombines TRBV28 with TRBJ1-2; maybe TRBD1 (5 bases). The germline V and J ends were trimmed by 3 bases and 8 bases, with 10 bases remaining between them. Germline loops: CDR1 MDHEN, CDR2 SYDVKM. CDR3 length equals 12 residues. CDR3 loop: CASSLTVQGYTF. In DNA, the CDR3 is TGTGCCAGCAGTTTGACAGTGCAAGGCTACACCTTC.

J is TRBJ2-2 and V is TRBV29-1; TRBD2 aligns across 9 bases. From germline, CDR1 is SQVTM and CDR2 ANQGSEA. Germline trimming cut 5 bases from V and 0 bases from J; bases unmatched to any gene: 4. The CDR3 has 15 residues. The CDR3 bases are TGCAGCGTTTCCCGGACTAGCGCGAACACCGGGGAGCTGTTTTTT. It yields the protein CSVSRTSANTGELFF.

This chain uses TRBV15 with TRBJ1-2; perhaps TRBD1 as D (6 bases). Germline CDR1 reads LNHNV; CDR2 reads YYDKDF (reference sequence). The CDR3 totals 14 residues. Trimming cost V 0 bases and J 8 bases, with 13 bases left between them. Here the CDR3 reads CATSRDHRVGGYTF. For the CDR3, the DNA is TGTGCCACCAGCAGAGATCACAGGGTCGGAGGCTACACCTTC.

The V call is TRBV29-1, the J call TRBJ2-5; D is unresolved. Germline V gene lookup returns CDR1 SQVTM and CDR2 ANQGSEA. The CDR3 is 10 residues long. The V end was cut by 4 bases, the J end by 5 bases, with 5 bases between. Here the CDR3 reads CSVAGETQYF. The CDR3 DNA reads TGCAGCGTTGCTGGGGAGACCCAGTACTTC. The variable domain in full, completed from reference TRBV29-1 and TRBJ2-5, reads SAVISQKPSRDICQRGTSLTIQCQVDSQVTMMFWYRQQPGQSLTLIATANQGSEATYESGFVIDKFPISRPNLTFSTLTVSNMSPEDSSIYLCSVAGETQYFGPGTRLLVL.

This chain's CDR3 is CSARGVPEQFF. In nucleotides, the CDR3 is TGCAGTGCTAGAGGGGTCCCTGAGCAGTTCTTC. The genes are TRBV20-1 and TRBJ2-1; D ambiguous. V gave up 1 base and J gave up 9 bases, with 7 bases separating them. This CDR3 is 11 amino acids long. Germline CDR1 is DFQATT and CDR2 is SNEGSKA (reference sequence).

This clone was recorded only once. The chain uses TRBV5-6 and TRBJ1-2; D is uncertain. V lost 4 bases, J lost 9 bases, and 19 bases lay in between. Germline values: CDR1 SGHDT, CDR2 YYEEEE. The CDR3 loop spans 14 amino acids. In DNA, the CDR3 is TGTGCCAGCAGCACCCGAGAGGGCCGGTATCGCTACACCTTC. Encoded protein: CASSTREGRYRYTF.

This chain links TRBV27 with TRBJ2-2, with D perhaps given as TRBD1 or TRBD2 (5 bases each). Germline values: CDR1 MNHEY, CDR2 SMNVEV (reference sequence). Trimming removed 5 bases at V and 5 bases at J, with 12 bases between. CDR3 length: 14 residues. CDR3 sequence reads: CASSTQWGTGELFF. The CDR3 DNA follows: TGTGCCAGCAGTACCCAGTGGGGGACCGGGGAGCTGTTTTTT.

This chain joins TRBV28 and TRBJ2-1; no clear D gene. The CDR3 covers 11 residues. In germline, CDR1 is MDHEN, CDR2 SYDVKM. Trimming took off 6 bases at V and 6 bases at J, with 6 bases between the two ends. The CDR3 region has the DNA TGTGCCAGCAGCCCCCTCAATGAGCAGTTCTTC. Translation gives CASSPLNEQFF.